This T cell receptor (beta chain) is from a study of cytomegalovirus exposure and HLA in healthy donors. The study ran its PCR with 60 Vbeta and 13 Jbeta primers. Assay: immunoSEQ multiplex PCR; the TCRdb copy retains only in-frame clones and omits some. The table for this sample gives roughly 62,000 clones. V was cut by 5 bases and J by 2 bases, with 10 bases left in between. From germline, CDR1 is MNHNS and CDR2 SASEGT. The CDR3 length is 14 residues. The TCR comes from a woman younger than 30 in good health and CMV-seronegative. Input material: PBMCs. The chain is built from TRBV6-1 and TRBJ1-5; tentatively, D is TRBD1 (6 bases). The CDR3 protein is CASSQGWGNQPQHF. Written as DNA, the CDR3 is TGTGCCAGCAGTCAGGGGTGGGGCAATCAGCCCCAGCATTTT.